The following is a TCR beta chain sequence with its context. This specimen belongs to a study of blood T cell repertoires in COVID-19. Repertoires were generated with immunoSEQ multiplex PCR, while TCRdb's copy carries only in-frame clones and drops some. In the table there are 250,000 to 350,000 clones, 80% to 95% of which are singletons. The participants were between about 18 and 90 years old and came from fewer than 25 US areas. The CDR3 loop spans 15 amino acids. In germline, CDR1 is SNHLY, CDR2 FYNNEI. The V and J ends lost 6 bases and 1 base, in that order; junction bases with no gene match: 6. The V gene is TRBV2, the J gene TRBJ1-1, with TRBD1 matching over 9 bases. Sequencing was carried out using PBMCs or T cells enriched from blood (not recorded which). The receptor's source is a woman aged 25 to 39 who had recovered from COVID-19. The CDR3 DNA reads TGTGCCAGCAGGGACAGGGGCGATTGGAACACTGAAGCTTTCTTT. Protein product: CASRDRGDWNTEAFF.